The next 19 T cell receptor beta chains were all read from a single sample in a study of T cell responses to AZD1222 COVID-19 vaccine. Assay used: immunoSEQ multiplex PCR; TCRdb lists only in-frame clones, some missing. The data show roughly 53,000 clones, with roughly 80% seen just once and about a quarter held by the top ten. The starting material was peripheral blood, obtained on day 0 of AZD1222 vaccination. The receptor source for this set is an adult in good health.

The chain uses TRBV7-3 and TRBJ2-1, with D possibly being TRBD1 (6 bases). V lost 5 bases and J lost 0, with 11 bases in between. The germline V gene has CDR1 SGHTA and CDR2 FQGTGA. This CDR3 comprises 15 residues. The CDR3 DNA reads TGTGCCAGCAGCAGAGGACAGAGCTCCTACAATGAGCAGTTCTTC. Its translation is CASSRGQSSYNEQFF.

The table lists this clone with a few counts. The CDR3 bases are TGTGCCACCAGTGACCCAGGGACAGATAACTACAATGAGCAGTTCTTC. Amino acids: CATSDPGTDNYNEQFF. This chain connects TRBV24-1 to TRBJ2-1; 7 bases match TRBD1. The CDR3 is 16 amino acids. The junction had 8 bases not matched to a gene; V was cut back by 4 bases and J by 3 bases. The germline V gene encodes CDR1 KGHDR and CDR2 SFDVKD.

CDR3 sequence reads: CASSPTAANTQYF. CDR3 nucleotides: TGTGCCAGCAGTCCCACGGCGGCGAATACGCAGTATTTT. J is TRBJ2-3 and V is TRBV7-3; D not certain. The CDR3 has 13 amino acids. Trimming left V 6 bases short and J 7 bases short, with 14 bases between. Germline CDR1 SGHTA, CDR2 FQGTGA.

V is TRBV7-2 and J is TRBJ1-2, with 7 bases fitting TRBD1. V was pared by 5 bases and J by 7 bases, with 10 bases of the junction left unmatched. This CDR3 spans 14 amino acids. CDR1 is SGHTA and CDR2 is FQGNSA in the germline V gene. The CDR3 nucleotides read TGTGCCAGCAGCGCGACCCGACAGGGTGCTGGCTACACCTTC. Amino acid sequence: CASSATRQGAGYTF.

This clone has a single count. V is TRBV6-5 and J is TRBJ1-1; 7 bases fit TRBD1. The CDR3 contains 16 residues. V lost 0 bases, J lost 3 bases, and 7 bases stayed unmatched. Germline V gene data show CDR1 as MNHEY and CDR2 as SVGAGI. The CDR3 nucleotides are TGTGCCAGCAGTTACTCCCTGACAGGGTGGGACACTGAAGCTTTCTTT. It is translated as CASSYSLTGWDTEAFF.

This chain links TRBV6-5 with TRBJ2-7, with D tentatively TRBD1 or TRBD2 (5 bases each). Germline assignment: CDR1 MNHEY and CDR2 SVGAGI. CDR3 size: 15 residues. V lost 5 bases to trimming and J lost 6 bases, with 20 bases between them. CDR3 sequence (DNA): TGTGCCAGCAGTCGAGGTGGGGGAGATGGGGTCGAGCAGTACTTC. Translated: CASSRGGGDGVEQYF.

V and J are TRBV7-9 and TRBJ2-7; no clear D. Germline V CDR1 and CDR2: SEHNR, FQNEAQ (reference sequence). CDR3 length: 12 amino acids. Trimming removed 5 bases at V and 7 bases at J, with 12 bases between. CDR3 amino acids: CASSPSGGEQYF. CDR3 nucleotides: TGTGCCAGCAGCCCATCGGGTGGGGAGCAGTACTTC.

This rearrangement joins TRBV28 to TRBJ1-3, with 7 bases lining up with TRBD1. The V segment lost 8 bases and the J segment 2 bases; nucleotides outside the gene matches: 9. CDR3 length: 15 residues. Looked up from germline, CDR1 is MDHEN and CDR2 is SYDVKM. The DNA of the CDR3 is TGTGCCAGCGAACCCAGGGGGTCCCCTGGAAACACCATATATTTT. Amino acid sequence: CASEPRGSPGNTIYF.

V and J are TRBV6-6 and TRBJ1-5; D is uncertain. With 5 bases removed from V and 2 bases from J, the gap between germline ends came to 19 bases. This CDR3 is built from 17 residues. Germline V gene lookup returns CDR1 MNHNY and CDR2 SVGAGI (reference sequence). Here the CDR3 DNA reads TGTGCCAGCAGTCCTTCTCCTCCTTATAGCGGCAATCAGCCCCAGCATTTT. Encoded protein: CASSPSPPYSGNQPQHF.

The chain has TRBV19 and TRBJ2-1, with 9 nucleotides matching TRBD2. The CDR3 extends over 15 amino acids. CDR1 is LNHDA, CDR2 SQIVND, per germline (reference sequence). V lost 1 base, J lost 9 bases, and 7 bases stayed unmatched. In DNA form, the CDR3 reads TGTGCCAGTAGTATAGGCTTCCTAGCGGGATCTGAGCAGTTCTTC. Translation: CASSIGFLAGSEQFF. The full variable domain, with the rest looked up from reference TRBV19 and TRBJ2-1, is DGGITQSPKYLFRKEGQNVTLSCEQNLNHDAMYWYRQDPGQGLRLIYYSQIVNDFQKGDIAEGYSVSREKKESFPLTVTSAQKNPTAFYLCASSIGFLAGSEQFFGPGTRLTVL.

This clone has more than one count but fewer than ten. The CDR3 loop is CASSLVGTAKETQYF. DNA for the CDR3: TGTGCCAGCAGTTTAGTGGGGACAGCAAAAGAGACCCAGTACTTC. The chain carries TRBV28 and TRBJ2-5; 7 bases are shared with TRBD1. The CDR3 length is 15 residues. CDR1 MDHEN and CDR2 SYDVKM come from the germline V gene. V shed 2 bases and J 3 bases; nucleotides not matched to a gene: 6.

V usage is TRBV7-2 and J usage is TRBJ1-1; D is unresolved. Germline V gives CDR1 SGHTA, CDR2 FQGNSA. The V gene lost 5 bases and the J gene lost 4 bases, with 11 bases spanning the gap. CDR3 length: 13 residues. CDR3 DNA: TGTGCCAGCAGCCGCGCCCGGAGCACTGAAGCTTTCTTT. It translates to CASSRARSTEAFF.

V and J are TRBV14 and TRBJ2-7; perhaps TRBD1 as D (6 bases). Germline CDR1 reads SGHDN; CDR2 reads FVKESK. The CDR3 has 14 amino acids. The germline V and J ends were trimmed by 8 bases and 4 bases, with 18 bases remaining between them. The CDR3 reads CASGPQDSFYEQYF. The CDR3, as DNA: TGTGCCAGCGGCCCTCAGGACAGTTTTTACGAGCAGTACTTC.

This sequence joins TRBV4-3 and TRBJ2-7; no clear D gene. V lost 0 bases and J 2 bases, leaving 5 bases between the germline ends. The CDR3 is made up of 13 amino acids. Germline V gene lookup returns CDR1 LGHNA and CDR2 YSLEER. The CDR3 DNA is TGCGCCAGCAGCCAAGACAGAACCTACGAGCAGTACTTC. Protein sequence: CASSQDRTYEQYF.

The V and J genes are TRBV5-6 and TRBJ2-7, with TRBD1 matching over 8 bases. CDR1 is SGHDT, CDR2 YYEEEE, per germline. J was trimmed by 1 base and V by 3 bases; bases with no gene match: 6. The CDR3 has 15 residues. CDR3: CASSSSGQGSYEQYF. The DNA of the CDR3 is TGTGCCAGCAGCTCCTCAGGACAGGGATCCTACGAGCAGTACTTC.

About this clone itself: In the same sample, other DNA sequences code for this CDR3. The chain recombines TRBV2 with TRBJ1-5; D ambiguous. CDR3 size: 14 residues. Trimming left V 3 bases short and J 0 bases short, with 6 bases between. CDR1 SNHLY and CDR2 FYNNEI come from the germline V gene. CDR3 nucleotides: TGTGCCAGCAGTGACTCCCATAGCAATCAGCCCCAGCATTTT. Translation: CASSDSHSNQPQHF.

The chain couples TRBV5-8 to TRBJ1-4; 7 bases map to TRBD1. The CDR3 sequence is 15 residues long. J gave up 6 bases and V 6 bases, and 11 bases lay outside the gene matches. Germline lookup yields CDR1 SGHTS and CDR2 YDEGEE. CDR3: CASTKGDSAYEKLFF. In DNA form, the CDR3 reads TGTGCCAGCACCAAAGGGGACAGCGCCTATGAAAAACTGTTTTTT.

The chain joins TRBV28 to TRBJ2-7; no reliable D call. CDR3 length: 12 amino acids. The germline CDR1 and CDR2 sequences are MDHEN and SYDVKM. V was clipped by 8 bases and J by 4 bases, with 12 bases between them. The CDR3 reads CASGKITYEQYF. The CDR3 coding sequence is TGTGCCAGCGGGAAGATTACGTACGAGCAGTACTTC.

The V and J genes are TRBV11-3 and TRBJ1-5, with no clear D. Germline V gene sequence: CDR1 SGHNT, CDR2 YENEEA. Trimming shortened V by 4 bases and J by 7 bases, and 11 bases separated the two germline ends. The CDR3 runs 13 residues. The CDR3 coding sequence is TGTGCCAGCAGCTCCAGTACGGGGCAGCCCCAGCATTTT. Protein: CASSSSTGQPQHF.